The 9 T cell receptor beta chains in this list originate from one sample, sequenced in a study of cytomegalovirus exposure and HLA in healthy donors. The primer mix had 60 Vbeta and 13 Jbeta primers. Assay used: immunoSEQ multiplex PCR; TCRdb lists only in-frame clones, some missing. The data show some 150,000 clones, with 64% seen just once and around 2.5% held by the top ten. The sequenced sample was PBMCs. Source of these receptors: a woman in her thirties or forties in good health and CMV-seronegative.

The J gene is TRBJ1-1, the V gene TRBV9; TRBD1 might be the D (5 bases). Per germline, CDR1 SGDLS and CDR2 YYNGEE. The V end was cut by 2 bases, the J end by 4 bases, with 12 bases between. The CDR3 totals 14 residues. The CDR3 coding sequence is TGTGCCAGCAGCGTTGGACATGTTAGCACTGAAGCTTTCTTT. Its protein product is CASSVGHVSTEAFF. The full variable domain, its missing parts supplied by reference TRBV9 and TRBJ1-1, is DSGVTQTPKHLITATGQRVTLRCSPRSGDLSVYWYQQSLDQGLQFLIQYYNGEERAKGNILERFSAQQFPDLHSELNLSSLELGDSALYFCASSVGHVSTEAFFGQGTRLTVV.

The chain combines TRBV7-2 with TRBJ2-7; D possibly corresponds to TRBD1 (6 bases). Germline CDR1 and CDR2: SGHTA and FQGNSA. The CDR3 length is 15 residues. Trimming cost V 3 bases and J 0 bases, with 12 bases left between them. The CDR3 DNA follows: TGTGCCAGCAGCTTGACAGGACAAAGCTCCTACGAGCAGTACTTC. It translates to CASSLTGQSSYEQYF.

V usage is TRBV7-8 and J usage is TRBJ1-3; D possibly corresponds to TRBD1 (5 bases). Trimming pared 5 bases from V and 0 bases from J, leaving 14 bases between. CDR1 and CDR2 (germline): SGHVS, FQNEAQ. The CDR3 loop spans 16 amino acids. CDR3 in DNA: TGTGCCAGCAGCACCCGGCGGACAAGCTCTGGAAACACCATATATTTT. Protein sequence: CASSTRRTSSGNTIYF.

CDR3 in amino acids: CASSDWQGLYEQYF. Written as DNA, the CDR3 is TGTGCCAGCAGTGATTGGCAGGGTCTCTACGAGCAGTACTTC. The V and J genes are TRBV6-4 and TRBJ2-7, with D possibly being TRBD1 (5 bases). This CDR3 region has 14 residues. In germline, CDR1 is MRHNA, CDR2 SNTAGT. V lost 3 bases, J lost 3 bases, and 12 bases lay in between.

This clone was recorded a few times. This chain links TRBV2 with TRBJ1-2; unclear D gene. The CDR3 has 16 amino acids. CDR1 is SNHLY and CDR2 is FYNNEI in the germline V gene. V was trimmed by 3 bases and J by 7 bases, leaving 21 bases between them. The DNA for the CDR3 is TGTGCCAGCAGTGATACGGGCAGCGGGAGAGTTGGTGGCTACACCTTC. Translated, it gives CASSDTGSGRVGGYTF.

The chain links TRBV10-2 to TRBJ1-3, with D unclear. Trimming left V 0 bases short and J 5 bases short, with 8 bases between. Germline V gives CDR1 WSHSY, CDR2 SAAADI. CDR3 length equals 14 residues. CDR3: CASSESGGRNTIYF. The CDR3 nucleotides read TGCGCCAGCAGTGAGTCTGGCGGTAGAAACACCATATATTTT.

This clone showed up just a few times. This chain connects TRBV7-2 to TRBJ2-1, with 10 bases that match TRBD2. The length of the CDR3 is 14 residues. V dropped 7 bases and J dropped 12; count of bases not matched to a gene: 12. CDR1 is SGHTA and CDR2 is FQGNSA in the germline V gene. CDR3 coding DNA: TGTGCCAGCACCCCCTTACTTAGCGGGGGGACGCAGTTCTTC. Translation gives CASTPLLSGGTQFF.

The chain joins TRBV4-1 to TRBJ2-1, with 10 bases that match TRBD2. The CDR3 runs 15 residues. Germline-derived CDR1 and CDR2 are MGHRA and YSYEKL. The V segment lost 0 bases and the J segment 9 bases; nucleotides outside the gene matches: 5. The CDR3 DNA follows: TGCGCCAGCAGCCAAGAACGAGCGGGGGGGAGTGAGCAGTTCTTC. Its translation is CASSQERAGGSEQFF.

The chain combines TRBV29-1 with TRBJ2-2; 9 nucleotides agree with TRBD1. V dropped 2 bases and J dropped 0; count of bases not matched to a gene: 10. This CDR3 spans 18 amino acids. CDR1 and CDR2 from the germline V gene are SQVTM and ANQGSEA. This CDR3 reads CSVEIGGTGSSNTGELFF. The CDR3 nucleotides read TGCAGCGTTGAAATAGGCGGGACAGGGTCTTCGAACACCGGGGAGCTGTTTTTT.